This T cell receptor beta chain was observed in a study of T cells after yellow fever vaccination. Study findings and constraints: Weaker overall, the secondary response nonetheless peaked faster (day 5 versus 15). The appearance of a small share of clonotypes in both CD4 and CD8 compartments was observed. The booster response re-showed most primary clones: 95% to 96% CD4, around 85% CD8.

This clonotype was counted a few times. Antigen unknown. They built TCR cDNA with 5'RACE template switching, a step that put in a universal primer site and UMIs. TCRdb used MiXCR to reprocess the 5' RACE reads, holding one entry per CDR3 protein. There are about 260,000 distinct CDR3 sequences in the sample; 10% to 15% occur only once, and about 0.51% lies in the top ten. The CDR3 extends over 16 amino acids. The V end was cut by 5 bases, the J end by 2 bases, with 16 bases between. Germline CDR1 reads KGHSH; CDR2 reads LQKENI. The source was CD4+ T cells sorted from PBMCs, collected 45 days after the yellow fever booster vaccination. The source of this sequence is a man aged 25 to 40 who received the YFV17D yellow fever vaccine. V gene TRBV18 combines with J gene TRBJ2-1, with D possibly matching TRBD1 (5 bases). The DNA for the CDR3 is TGTGCCAGCTCAAAGACCCAGGGTATGGCCTACAATGAGCAGTTCTTC. Its protein product is CASSKTQGMAYNEQFF. The full variable domain, in which reference TRBV18 and TRBJ2-1 provide the parts outside the CDR3, is NAGVMQNPRHLVRRRGQEARLRCSPMKGHSHVYWYRQLPEEGLKFMVYLQKENIIDESGMPKERFSAEFPKEGPSILRIQQVVRGDSAAYFCASSKTQGMAYNEQFFGPGTRLTVL.